What follows are 29 T cell receptor beta chains derived from one specimen sequenced in a study of T cell changes during pregnancy in multiple sclerosis. Measured with immunoSEQ multiplex PCR; TCRdb has only the in-frame clones, and not every one. The data contain approximately 90,000 clones, about nine tenths of them singletons. The sample here was peripheral blood, taken in the first trimester of pregnancy. Receptors were obtained from a female donor with multiple sclerosis, enrolled in a pregnancy study.

In its sample, this clone was seen once. This sequence joins TRBV6-1 and TRBJ2-3; 10 positions agree with TRBD2. The ends lost 0 bases at V and 4 bases at J; junction bases unmatched: 7. The CDR3 extends over 17 amino acids. Germline CDR1 reads MNHNS; CDR2 reads SASEGT. CDR3 in DNA: TGTGCCAGCAGTGAAGCGGGGGGACTAGCGCCCGCAGATACGCAGTATTTT. This translates into CASSEAGGLAPADTQYF.

The V gene is TRBV11-3, the J gene TRBJ2-3; TRBD1 aligns across 10 bases. V was pared by 5 bases and J by 4 bases, with 9 bases of the junction left unmatched. The V gene's germline CDR1 is SGHNT and CDR2 YENEEA. The length of the CDR3 is 16 residues. The CDR3 DNA is TGTGCCAGCAGCGCGAGACAGGGGGCCGGGGCAGATACGCAGTATTTT. Amino acids: CASSARQGAGADTQYF.

The CDR3 DNA reads TGTGCCAGCTCAATATCGGGACAGCCGTCTGGGGCCAACGTCCTGACTTTC. This sequence encodes CASSISGQPSGANVLTF. J is TRBJ2-6 and V is TRBV18, with 7 positions matching TRBD1. Losses at the gene ends were 5 bases for V and 1 base for J; bases not matched to a gene: 8. The CDR3 spans 17 residues. CDR1 KGHSH and CDR2 LQKENI come from the germline V gene.

The CDR3 DNA reads as TGCGCCAGCAGCCAAGACCGGGAGGCCAAGGAGCAGTTCTTC. It translates to CASSQDREAKEQFF. The V gene is TRBV4-3, the J gene TRBJ2-1; 7 bases are a match to TRBD2. The CDR3 length is 14 residues. Trimming cost V 0 bases and J 10 bases; bases outside gene matches: 6. The V gene's germline CDR1 is LGHNA and CDR2 YSLEER.

This chain joins TRBV7-8 and TRBJ2-5; 9 nucleotides match TRBD2. Germline CDR1 is SGHVS and CDR2 is FQNEAQ. J lost 1 base, V lost 7 bases, and 13 bases had no gene match. The CDR3 contains 17 residues. CDR3 loop: CASTSTAGRGGQETQYF. The CDR3 DNA follows: TGTGCCAGCACATCGACCGCGGGGCGGGGGGGCCAAGAGACCCAGTACTTC.

The rearrangement links TRBV29-1 to TRBJ2-1; 8 bases line up with TRBD2. CDR3 size: 16 residues. Germline loops: CDR1 SQVTM, CDR2 ANQGSEA. The V and J ends lost 4 bases and 7 bases, in that order; junction bases with no gene match: 15. CDR3 amino acids: CSVAGGVGKTINEQFF. The CDR3 DNA reads as TGCAGCGTTGCCGGGGGGGTCGGGAAGACAATTAATGAGCAGTTCTTC.

The chain employs TRBV5-8 and TRBJ2-5; 11 bases map to TRBD1. The length of the CDR3 is 17 residues. The trim removed 3 bases at V and 1 base at J, leaving 8 bases unmatched. From germline, CDR1 is SGHTS and CDR2 YDEGEE. The CDR3 loop reads CASSSGQGAVRQETQYF. CDR3 coding DNA: TGTGCCAGCAGCTCTGGACAGGGGGCAGTTCGCCAAGAGACCCAGTACTTC.

The chain couples TRBV4-3 to TRBJ2-1; TRBD1 is a possible D gene (6 bases). This CDR3 spans 16 amino acids. Trimming removed 0 bases from V and 7 bases from J, with 16 bases in between. The V gene's germline CDR1 is LGHNA and CDR2 YSLEER. The CDR3 DNA is TGCGCCAGCAGCCAAGATAGCTTTGGGGGCCGGAATGAGCAGTTCTTC. This gives the protein CASSQDSFGGRNEQFF.

The rearrangement joins TRBV19 to TRBJ2-7; tentatively, D is TRBD1 (7 bases). CDR1 is LNHDA and CDR2 is SQIVND in the germline V gene (reference sequence). V was trimmed by 4 bases and J by 1 base, leaving 14 bases between them. This CDR3 contains 15 residues. The CDR3: CASSNQGGPSYEQYF. CDR3 nucleotides: TGTGCCAGTAGTAATCAGGGGGGACCTTCCTACGAGCAGTACTTC.

V is TRBV7-6 and J is TRBJ2-3, with D tentatively TRBD2 (6 bases). Germline loops: CDR1 SGHVS, CDR2 FNYEAQ. Trimming removed 2 bases from V and 0 bases from J, with 12 bases in between. The length of the CDR3 is 16 residues. The DNA for the CDR3 is TGTGCCAGCAGCTTACAGGCTAGCGCGAGCACAGATACGCAGTATTTT. Translation: CASSLQASASTDTQYF.

This chain joins TRBV6-5 and TRBJ2-7; 8 bases map to TRBD2. Germline lookup yields CDR1 MNHEY and CDR2 SVGAGI. V dropped 8 bases and J dropped 1; count of bases not matched to a gene: 4. The length of the CDR3 is 13 residues. Here the CDR3 DNA reads TGTGCCAGCCAGAGACTAGCGTCCTACGAGCAGTACTTC. Translation gives CASQRLASYEQYF.

The chain employs TRBV6-1 and TRBJ2-2; D not resolved. This CDR3 spans 14 amino acids. The V end was cut by 2 bases, the J end by 3 bases, with 7 bases between. CDR1 and CDR2 from the germline V gene are MNHNS and SASEGT. The CDR3 protein is CASSEIRYTGELFF. The DNA for the CDR3 is TGTGCCAGCAGTGAAATTCGGTACACCGGGGAGCTGTTTTTT.

The chain employs TRBV6-5 and TRBJ2-7; 7 bases fit TRBD2. This CDR3 is built from 14 residues. After removal of 5 bases from V and 6 bases from J, the junction contained 10 bases not matched to a gene. Germline V gene lookup returns CDR1 MNHEY and CDR2 SVGAGI. This chain's CDR3 is CASSALAEVGEQYF. In nucleotides, the CDR3 is TGTGCCAGCAGTGCTCTAGCGGAGGTGGGCGAGCAGTACTTC.

This sequence joins TRBV5-1 and TRBJ2-2, with 15 bases lining up with TRBD2. The CDR3 runs to 17 residues. The J segment lost 3 bases and the V segment lost 4 bases, leaving 4 bases of the junction unmatched. CDR1 is SGHRS and CDR2 is YFSETQ in the germline V gene. The CDR3 DNA follows: TGCGCCAGCAGCATAGGACTAGCGGGAGGGTACACCGGGGAGCTGTTTTTT. Amino acid sequence: CASSIGLAGGYTGELFF.

The V and J genes are TRBV2 and TRBJ2-3; no firm D call. Between the trimmed V and J ends, which lost 4 bases and 5 bases, there was a span of 4 bases. The CDR3 has 11 amino acids. CDR1 and CDR2 (germline): SNHLY, FYNNEI. CDR3 in DNA: TGTGCCAGCAGTGTTCGAGATACGCAGTATTTT. It encodes CASSVRDTQYF.

The rearrangement joins TRBV6-1 to TRBJ2-5; D perhaps matches TRBD1 (5 bases). Germline values: CDR1 MNHNS, CDR2 SASEGT. With 0 bases removed from V and 7 bases from J, the gap between germline ends came to 12 bases. CDR3 length: 14 residues. The CDR3 DNA sequence: TGTGCCAGCAGTGAAGCGGACAATGTTGGGACCCAGTACTTC. The encoded protein is CASSEADNVGTQYF.

The chain links TRBV6-6 to TRBJ1-4; unclear D gene. Germline V gene sequence: CDR1 MNHNY, CDR2 SVGAGI (reference sequence). Trimming took 6 bases from V and 6 from J, leaving 14 bases between them. There are 14 residues in the CDR3. CDR3 coding DNA: TGTGCCAGCAGCCTCCCCGGCCGGGATGAAAAACTGTTTTTT. Translating it yields CASSLPGRDEKLFF.

The rearrangement links TRBV27 to TRBJ2-1, with D possibly matching TRBD2 (5 bases). V was trimmed by 4 bases and J by 0 bases, leaving 10 bases between them. CDR3 length: 15 residues. Per the germline V gene, CDR1 is MNHEY and CDR2 is SMNVEV (reference sequence). CDR3 sequence (DNA): TGTGCCAGCAGTTCAGCGGACCACTCCTACAATGAGCAGTTCTTC. This translates into CASSSADHSYNEQFF.

This chain links TRBV10-3 with TRBJ2-5, with 7 bases matching TRBD2. V gave up 8 bases and J gave up 4 bases; unmatched junction bases: 7. From germline, CDR1 is ENHRY and CDR2 SYGVKD. This CDR3 contains 13 residues. In DNA form, the CDR3 reads TGTGCCATCGGGGGAGGGCAGGGAGAGACCCAGTACTTC. As protein: CAIGGGQGETQYF.

V usage is TRBV4-1 and J usage is TRBJ2-1, with 12 bases identical to TRBD2. The germline CDR1 and CDR2 sequences are MGHRA and YSYEKL. This CDR3 comprises 16 residues. J gave up 8 bases and V 4 bases, and 9 bases lay outside the gene matches. This CDR3 is CASSPLAGGPWDEQFF. The CDR3 region has the DNA TGCGCCAGCAGCCCGCTAGCGGGAGGGCCATGGGATGAGCAGTTCTTC.

The V call is TRBV6-1, the J call TRBJ1-5; a possible D gene is TRBD1 (6 bases). V was cut by 6 bases and J by 1 base, with 13 bases left in between. This CDR3 region has 15 residues. Germline V gene data show CDR1 as MNHNS and CDR2 as SASEGT. CDR3 protein: CASSKTQGSNQPQHF. CDR3 sequence (DNA): TGTGCCAGCAGCAAAACTCAGGGGAGCAATCAGCCCCAGCATTTT.

The chain is built from TRBV19 and TRBJ1-5; 7 positions match TRBD1. The J segment lost 0 bases and the V segment lost 6 bases, leaving 20 bases of the junction unmatched. The CDR3 spans 20 residues. CDR1 and CDR2 from the germline V gene are LNHDA and SQIVND (reference sequence). The CDR3 DNA reads as TGTGCCAGTAGCCCCGGTGGTCGAGGACAGGCCGTCTATAGCAATCAGCCCCAGCATTTT. Amino acids: CASSPGGRGQAVYSNQPQHF.

This chain uses TRBV7-8 with TRBJ2-3; perhaps TRBD1 as D (6 bases). With 5 bases removed from V and 3 bases from J, the gap between germline ends came to 18 bases. Per the germline V gene, CDR1 is SGHVS and CDR2 is FQNEAQ. CDR3 length equals 16 residues. The CDR3 DNA reads TGTGCCAGCAGCCTTAACTGGGCAGGGACAACAGATACGCAGTATTTT. It translates to CASSLNWAGTTDTQYF.

This clone was recorded only once. The rearrangement joins TRBV27 to TRBJ2-7, with TRBD2 as a possible D gene (7 bases). This CDR3 has 19 amino acids. The V gene's germline CDR1 is MNHEY and CDR2 SMNVEV (reference sequence). V gave up 1 base and J gave up 3 bases, with 25 bases separating them. The CDR3 DNA reads TGTGCCAGCAGTTTATTTCGGGGGGCGCGGGACTGGGACTACTACGAGCAGTACTTC. It is translated as CASSLFRGARDWDYYEQYF.

The chain couples TRBV7-9 to TRBJ1-5; D ambiguous. V was shortened by 5 bases and J by 5 bases, with 13 bases between the two germline ends. The CDR3 has 14 amino acids. Germline V gene sequence: CDR1 SEHNR, CDR2 FQNEAQ (reference sequence). The CDR3 protein is CASSNPGGDQPQHF. The CDR3 nucleotides read TGTGCCAGCAGCAATCCCGGCGGGGATCAGCCCCAGCATTTT.

The V and J genes are TRBV10-1 and TRBJ1-1; 9 bases fit TRBD1. With V trimmed by 8 bases and J by 5 bases, 12 bases remained unmatched. The germline CDR1 and CDR2 sequences are WNHNN and SYGVQD (reference sequence). The CDR3 has 15 amino acids. CDR3 region: CASATRTGEVTEAFF. In DNA form, the CDR3 reads TGCGCCAGCGCCACTCGGACAGGGGAAGTGACTGAAGCTTTCTTT.

The chain carries TRBV18 and TRBJ1-1, with unresolved D. Germline CDR1 is KGHSH and CDR2 is LQKENI. The V end was cut by 0 bases, the J end by 5 bases, with 7 bases between. CDR3 length: 13 amino acids. As DNA, the CDR3 is TGTGCCAGCTCACCACCCGGTCGGACTGAAGCTTTCTTT. It codes for CASSPPGRTEAFF.

The V gene is TRBV29-1, the J gene TRBJ2-5, with D perhaps matching TRBD1 (6 bases). Germline lookup yields CDR1 SQVTM and CDR2 ANQGSEA. The CDR3 extends over 15 amino acids. Trimming removed 7 bases at V and 1 base at J, with 19 bases between. CDR3 sequence: CSAKPSTGLQETQYF. CDR3 DNA sequence: TGCAGCGCTAAGCCGTCAACAGGGCTCCAAGAGACCCAGTACTTC.

The rearrangement joins TRBV7-9 to TRBJ2-1, with TRBD2 identical over 10 bases. Germline-derived CDR1 and CDR2 are SEHNR and FQNEAQ (reference sequence). The CDR3 totals 14 residues. After removal of 8 bases from V and 3 bases from J, the junction contained 4 bases not matched to a gene. The CDR3 sequence: CASGASGSYNEQFF. The DNA for the CDR3 is TGTGCCAGCGGAGCTAGCGGGAGCTACAATGAGCAGTTCTTC.